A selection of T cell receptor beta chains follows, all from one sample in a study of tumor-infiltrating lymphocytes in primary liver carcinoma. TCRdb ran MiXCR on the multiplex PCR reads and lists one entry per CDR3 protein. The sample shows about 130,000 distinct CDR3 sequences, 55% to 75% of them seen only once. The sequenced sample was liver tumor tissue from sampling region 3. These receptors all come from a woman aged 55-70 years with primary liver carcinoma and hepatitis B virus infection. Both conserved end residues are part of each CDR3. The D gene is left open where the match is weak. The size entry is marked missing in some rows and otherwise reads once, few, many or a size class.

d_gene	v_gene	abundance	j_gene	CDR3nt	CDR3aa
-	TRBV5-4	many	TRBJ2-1	TGTGCCAGCAGCTTGGAAATTTCCTACAATGAGCAGTTCTTC	CASSLEISYNEQFF
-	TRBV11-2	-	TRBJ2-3	TGTGCCAGCAGTTTAGAGTTTGGAGGGACAGATATGCAGTATTTT	CASSLEFGGTDMQYF
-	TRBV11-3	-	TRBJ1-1	TGTGCCAGCAGCTTAATGGCAAACACTGGAACTTTCTTT	CASSLMANTGTFF
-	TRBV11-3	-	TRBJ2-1	TGTGTCAGCAGCTTAGAAGGGAATGAACAGTTCTTC	CVSSLEGNEQFF
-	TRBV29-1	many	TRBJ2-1	TGCAGCGTTGTCCCGTTATTCGGGAAGATGGGCAATGAGCAGTTCTTC	CSVVPLFGKMGNEQFF
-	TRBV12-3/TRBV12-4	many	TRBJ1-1	TGTGCCAGCAGTTTAGCGCGGCCCCCTGACGCGGGTGAAGCTTTCTTT	CASSLARPPDAGEAFF
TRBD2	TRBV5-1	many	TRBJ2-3	TGCGCCAGTGCTACTAGCGGGAGTCCCCCAGATACGCAGTATTTT	CASATSGSPPDTQYF
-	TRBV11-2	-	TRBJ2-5	TGTGCCAGCAGCTTATCTCAAGCTCTCAAAGAGACCCAGTACTTC	CASSLSQALKETQYF
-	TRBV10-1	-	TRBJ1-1	TGCGCCAGCACCGTCGGGGGCAAAGCTTTCTTT	CASTVGGKAFF
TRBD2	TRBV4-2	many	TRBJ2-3	TGTGCCAGCAGCCGAGGACTAGCGGACACAGATACGCAGTATTTT	CASSRGLADTDTQYF
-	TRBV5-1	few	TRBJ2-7	TGCGCCAGCAGCACAGGGGGGGCCGGATACGAGCAGTACTTC	CASSTGGAGYEQYF
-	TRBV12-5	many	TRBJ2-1	TGTGCTAGTGGTTTAATGGTCGGTTCGGGTCCATACAATGAGCAGTTCTTC	CASGLMVGSGPYNEQFF
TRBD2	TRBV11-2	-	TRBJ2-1	TGTGCCAGCAGCAGGAGACTAGCGGGAGGCCCGGGGGGTGAGCAATTCTTC	CASSRRLAGGPGGEQFF
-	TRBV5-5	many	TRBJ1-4	TGTGCCAGCAGCGTGATGACATCTGAAAAACTGTTTTTT	CASSVMTSEKLFF
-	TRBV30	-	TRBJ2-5	TGTGCCTGCCGTCCCTACCAGGGGCCTATGCAAGAGACCCAGAACTTC	CACRPYQGPMQETQNF
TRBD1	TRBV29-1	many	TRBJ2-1	TGCAGCGTTGGACAGGGAGCCCCCTACAATGAGCAGTTCTTC	CSVGQGAPYNEQFF
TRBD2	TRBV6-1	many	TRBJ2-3	TGTGCCACCTCTAGCGGGAGGGTTGAAGATACGCAGTATTTT	CATSSGRVEDTQYF
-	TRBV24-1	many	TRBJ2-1	TGTGCCACCTCAGTGGGGGGCTCCTACAATGAGCAGTTCTTC	CATSVGGSYNEQFF
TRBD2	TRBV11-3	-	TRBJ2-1	TGTGCCAGCAGCCCTCGGGTTAGCGGGAATGATGAGCAGTTCTTC	CASSPRVSGNDEQFF
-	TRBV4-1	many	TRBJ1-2	TGCGCCAGCAGCGACAGCTATGGCTACACCTTC	CASSDSYGYTF
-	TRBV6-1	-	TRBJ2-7	TGTGCCAGCAGTTCGTCCGGGGCCTACTACGAGCAGTACTTC	CASSSSGAYYEQYF
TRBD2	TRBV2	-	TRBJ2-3	TGTGCCAGCAGTGAAGAGCCGACTAGCTCAGATACGCAGTATTTT	CASSEEPTSSDTQYF
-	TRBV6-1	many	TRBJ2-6	TGTGCCAGCAAGTACGACCACTCTGGGGCCAACGTCCTGACTTTC	CASKYDHSGANVLTF
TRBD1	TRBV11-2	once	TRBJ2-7	TGTGCCATCAGCCCCGACAGGGGGGCTTCCTACGAGCAATACTTC	CAISPDRGASYEQYF
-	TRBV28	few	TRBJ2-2	TGTGCCAGCAGTTCCAGTGTCACCGGGGAGCTGTTTTTT	CASSSSVTGELFF
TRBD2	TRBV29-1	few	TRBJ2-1	TGCAGCGTCGAGCGGGGGAGGGACTACAATGAGCAGTTCTTC	CSVERGRDYNEQFF
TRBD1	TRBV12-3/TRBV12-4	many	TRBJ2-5	TGTGCCAGCAGTCCCGGGACAGGGGGGAGGGAAAAAGAGACCCAGTACTTC	CASSPGTGGREKETQYF
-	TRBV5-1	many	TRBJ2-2	TGCGCCAGCAGCTTGGCCAAAAGCAGGAACACCGGGGAGCTGTTTTTT	CASSLAKSRNTGELFF
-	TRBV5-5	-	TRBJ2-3	TGTGCCAGCAGTTTCGGCCGACTTTCCACAGATACGCAGTATTTT	CASSFGRLSTDTQYF
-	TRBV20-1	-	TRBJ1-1	TGTAGAGGGTCGGCGAACACTGAAGCTTTCTTT	CRGSANTEAFF
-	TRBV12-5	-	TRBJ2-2	TGTGCTAGTGGTTCCGAATTCCCGGGAGTAGAAGGCGGGGAGCTATTTTTT	CASGSEFPGVEGGELFF
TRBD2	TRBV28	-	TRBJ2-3	TGTGCCAGCAGTCGTAGCGGGAGGGCCAAAGATACGCAGTATTTT	CASSRSGRAKDTQYF
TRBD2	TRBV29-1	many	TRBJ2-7	TGCAGCGTCTCCGGGACTAGCCGACCTTCCTACGAGCAGTACTTC	CSVSGTSRPSYEQYF
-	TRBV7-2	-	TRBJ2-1	TGTGTCAGCAGCTTACAACTCCGGGTAGAGCAGTTCTTC	CVSSLQLRVEQFF
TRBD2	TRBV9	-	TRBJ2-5	TGTGCCAGCAGCGTAGACGGGGGGAGAGAAGAGACCCAGTACTTC	CASSVDGGREETQYF
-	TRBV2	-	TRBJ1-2	TGTGCCAGCAGCTCAGCCGTCGGGCAGGGCTATGACTACACCTTC	CASSSAVGQGYDYTF
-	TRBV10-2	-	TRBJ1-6	TGCGCCAGCAGATCTGGACTGGGTAATTCATCCCTCCACTTT	CASRSGLGNSSLHF
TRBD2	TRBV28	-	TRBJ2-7	TGTGTCAGCAGCTCAGGGAGGGGAACCTACGAGCAGTACTTC	CVSSSGRGTYEQYF
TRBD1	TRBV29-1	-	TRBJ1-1	TGCAGCGTTAGGGACAGGGGGGGCATTGAAGCTTTCTTT	CSVRDRGGIEAFF
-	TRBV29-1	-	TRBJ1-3	TGCAGCGGTCAAGGGGGGAAAGGAGACACCATATATTTT	CSGQGGKGDTIYF
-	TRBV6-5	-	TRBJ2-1	TGTGTCAGTCGCATCGTGGGGTCGCGAAACAATGAGCAGTTCTTC	CVSRIVGSRNNEQFF